These 3 T cell receptor beta chains originate from one sample sequenced in a study of blood T cell repertoires in COVID-19. Assay: immunoSEQ multiplex PCR; the TCRdb copy retains only in-frame clones and omits some. The sample holds hundreds of thousands of clones, roughly nine tenths seen once. The sequenced sample was PBMCs or T cells enriched from blood (not recorded which). These receptors were collected from a woman between 50 and 59 years old who had recovered from COVID-19.

This clone was observed a few times. The chain recombines TRBV28 with TRBJ1-2; D gene ambiguous. Trimming stripped 8 bases from V and 2 bases from J, with 9 bases between. Germline CDR1 and CDR2: MDHEN and SYDVKM. CDR3 length equals 12 residues. The CDR3 protein is CASQTENYGYTF. The CDR3 DNA reads TGTGCCAGCCAGACGGAGAACTATGGCTACACCTTC.

J is TRBJ1-1 and V is TRBV5-1; D gene unclear. Trimming took 6 bases from V and 2 from J, leaving 17 bases between them. This CDR3 contains 15 residues. Germline V lookup: CDR1 SGHRS, CDR2 YFSETQ. This CDR3 is CASKFSEGSNTEAFF. DNA of the CDR3: TGCGCCAGCAAATTTTCAGAGGGATCAAACACTGAAGCTTTCTTT.

The chain links TRBV5-1 to TRBJ1-2, with a possible D match to TRBD1 (6 bases). Trimming took off 1 base at V and 3 bases at J, with 13 bases between the two ends. The CDR3 length is 15 residues. CDR1 and CDR2 (germline): SGHRS, YFSETQ. As DNA, the CDR3 is TGCGCCAGCAGCTTGACAGGGTTATCGGACTATGGCTACACCTTC. It specifies CASSLTGLSDYGYTF.